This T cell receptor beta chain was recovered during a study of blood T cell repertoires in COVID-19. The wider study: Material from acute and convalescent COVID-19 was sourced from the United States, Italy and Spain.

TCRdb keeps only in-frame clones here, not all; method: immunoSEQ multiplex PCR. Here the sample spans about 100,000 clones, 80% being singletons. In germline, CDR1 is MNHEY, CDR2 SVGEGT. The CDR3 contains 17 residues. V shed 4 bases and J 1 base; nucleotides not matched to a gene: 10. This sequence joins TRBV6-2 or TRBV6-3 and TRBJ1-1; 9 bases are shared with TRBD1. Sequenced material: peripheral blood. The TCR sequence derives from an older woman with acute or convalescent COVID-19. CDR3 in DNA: TGTGCCAGCAGTTCCAGCTACAGACAGGGGGGGAACACTGAAGCTTTCTTT. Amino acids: CASSSSYRQGGNTEAFF.